This is a list of T cell receptor beta chains from one sample in a study of shared clonotypes between healthy human individuals. Clones were read by immunoSEQ multiplex PCR, and TCRdb kept only the in-frame ones, dropping some. Seen here are fewer than 2.5 million clones, 93% observed once, and the top ten hold 0.36%. Sequenced sample: naive CD4+ T cells from PBMCs. The source of these receptors is a man between 18 and 29 years old in good health. Some clones in this sample may be carry-over from other donors' samples. Both conserved end residues are part of each CDR3. The D gene is left open where the match is weak. Part of the rows lack a size; the others show once, few, many or a class for expanded clones.

j_call clone_size d_call v_call cdr3_nt cdr3_aa
TRBJ2-7 - - TRBV2 TGTGCCAGCAGGGCCAGGGCCTACGAGCAGTACTTC CASRARAYEQYF
TRBJ2-5 - - TRBV4-3 TGCGCCAGCAGCCAAGGTGGAGGGTTGGAGACCCAGTACTTC CASSQGGGLETQYF
TRBJ1-2 - TRBD1 TRBV27 TGTGCCAGCAGTTTAGGGGACAGGGTGTCTGGCTACACCTTC CASSLGDRVSGYTF
TRBJ1-4 - - TRBV27 TGTGCCAGCAGCCGGGGGGAAAAACTGTTTTTT CASSRGEKLFF
TRBJ2-7 - - TRBV2 TGTGCCAGCAGTGAATATGGCGGGCCGACCTACGAGCAGTACTTC CASSEYGGPTYEQYF
TRBJ2-7 - TRBD2 TRBV14 TGTGCCAGCAGCTCCCGTTCTCTAGCGGGAGGGTACTCCTACGAGCAGTACTTC CASSSRSLAGGYSYEQYF
TRBJ1-2 - TRBD1 TRBV15 TGTGCCACCAGCACCGGACAGGGCTGGGATGGCTACACCTTC CATSTGQGWDGYTF
TRBJ1-4 - - TRBV5-5 TGTGCCAGCAGCTTGGAGGGGTACAATGAAAAACTGTTTTTT CASSLEGYNEKLFF
TRBJ2-3 - TRBD2 TRBV2 TGTGCCAGCACCCCCCCGGGACTAGCGGGAAGCACAGATACGCAGTATTTT CASTPPGLAGSTDTQYF
TRBJ1-4 - - TRBV28 TGTGCCAGCAGCTCCCCCCAGGGACCTGATGAAAAACTGTTTTTT CASSSPQGPDEKLFF
TRBJ2-7 - - TRBV30 TGTGCCTGGAGTGCAGGACAGTCCTACGAGCAGTACTTC CAWSAGQSYEQYF
TRBJ2-5 - TRBD1 TRBV28 TGTGCCAGCAGTCCCCGGACAGGCCTCCAAGAGACCCAGTACTTC CASSPRTGLQETQYF
TRBJ2-5 - - TRBV7-2 TGTGCCAGCAGCTACCAGGGGCTAGAGACCCAGTACTTC CASSYQGLETQYF
TRBJ2-7 - - TRBV25-1 TGTGCCAGCAGGGGGCGGGCCTACGAGCAGTACTTC CASRGRAYEQYF
TRBJ1-2 - TRBD1 TRBV12-5 TGTGCTAGTGGCCGGGGGGGTTGGGACAGCTACTATGGCTACACCTTC CASGRGGWDSYYGYTF
TRBJ1-5 - - TRBV4-2 TGTGCCAGCAGCCAAGGGGAAAGACAGGACTGGGAGCCCCAGCATTTT CASSQGERQDWEPQHF
TRBJ2-6 - - TRBV28 TGTGCCAGCAGTTTTGGGGCAACTGGGGCCAACGTCCTGACTTTC CASSFGATGANVLTF
TRBJ1-3 - - TRBV18 TGTGCCAGCTCACCATATCCGGGGCCGGACTCTGGAAACACCATATATTTT CASSPYPGPDSGNTIYF
TRBJ1-6 - TRBD1 TRBV6-5 TGTGCCAGCAGGGACAGGGGTAATTCACCCCTCCACTTT CASRDRGNSPLHF
TRBJ2-1 - - TRBV20-1 TGCAGTGCTAGAGGAACAGGGCAGTTCTTC CSARGTGQFF
TRBJ2-1 - TRBD1 TRBV20-1 TGCAGTGCTACACAGGGGAATGAGCAGTTCTTC CSATQGNEQFF
TRBJ1-1 - - TRBV29-1 TGCAGCGTCGGAGGACGTATGAACACTGAAGCTTTCTTT CSVGGRMNTEAFF
TRBJ2-5 once TRBD2 TRBV5-1 TGCGCCAGCAGCTTTAGCGGGAGGGCAATAGAGACCCAGTACTTC CASSFSGRAIETQYF
TRBJ1-4 - TRBD1 TRBV6-1 TGTGCCAGCAGTGTTCGGACAGGGGCTTATGAAAAACTGTTTTTT CASSVRTGAYEKLFF
TRBJ2-2 - TRBD2 TRBV9 TGTGCCAGCAGCACCTCCGGGACTAGTATCGGGGAGCTGTTTTTT CASSTSGTSIGELFF
TRBJ2-1 - - TRBV19 TGTGCCAGTAGCCGGGACACCGGCTCCTACAATGAGCAGTTCTTC CASSRDTGSYNEQFF
TRBJ2-6 - TRBD1 TRBV4-3 TGCGCCAGCAGCCAAAACGCGGGACAGGGGGCGGTAGGGGCCAACGTCCTGACTTTC CASSQNAGQGAVGANVLTF
TRBJ2-1 - - TRBV6-1 TGTGCCAGCCTTCGGGGTGGTCCCTACAATGAGCAGTTCTTC CASLRGGPYNEQFF
TRBJ1-2 once - TRBV28 TGTGCCAGCAGTCCACCCCGGGGGAGTCATGCTTATGGCTACACCTTC CASSPPRGSHAYGYTF
TRBJ1-5 - - TRBV15 TGTGCCACCAGCAGAGGCGTTCTGGGCGGTCAGCCCCAGCATTTT CATSRGVLGGQPQHF
TRBJ2-1 - TRBD2 TRBV29-1 TGCAGCGGTGGACTAGCGGGAGGGGATGAGCAGTTCTTC CSGGLAGGDEQFF
TRBJ2-7 - - TRBV6-5 TGTGCCAGCAGTTCCGAGGGGTTGGGGTACTACGAGCAGTACTTC CASSSEGLGYYEQYF
TRBJ2-7 - TRBD2 TRBV4-1 TGCGCCAGCAGCCGGATACTAGCGTCCTACGAGCAGTACTTC CASSRILASYEQYF
TRBJ2-3 - TRBD2 TRBV7-9 TGTGCCAGCAGTGTAGGGACTACGGATACGCAGTATTTT CASSVGTTDTQYF
TRBJ1-5 - TRBD1 TRBV27 TGTGCCAGCAGTCCGATAACAGGGGACAATCAGCCCCAGCATTTT CASSPITGDNQPQHF
TRBJ1-5 - TRBD1 TRBV27 TGTGCCAGCAGTTCTACCGGGACAGGGAACCAGCCCCAGCATTTT CASSSTGTGNQPQHF
TRBJ1-1 - TRBD1 TRBV7-6 TGTGCCAGCAGCTTAGGACAGGGGGTTACTGAAGCTTTCTTT CASSLGQGVTEAFF
TRBJ2-3 - TRBD2 TRBV29-1 TGCAGCGTCCAAGTGGGCGGGAGGGCCACAGATACGCAGTATTTT CSVQVGGRATDTQYF
TRBJ2-1 - - TRBV19 TGTGCCAGTAGTATCAGCTTACCCTTCAACAATGAGCAGTTCTTC CASSISLPFNNEQFF
TRBJ1-2 - - TRBV5-8 TGTGCCAGCAGCTTGGTGGTCCGGGACGGTGACAACTATGGCTACACCTTC CASSLVVRDGDNYGYTF
TRBJ1-1 - - TRBV7-7 TGTGCCTGCAGCTTATCAGCAAACACTGAAGCTTTCTTT CACSLSANTEAFF
TRBJ2-3 - - TRBV11-1 TGTGCCAGCAGCAAAGACAGCTCTTATAGCACAGATACGCAGTATTTT CASSKDSSYSTDTQYF
TRBJ2-7 few TRBD2 TRBV11-3 TGTGCCAGCAGCTTAGCTAGCGGGGGATACGAGCAGTACTTC CASSLASGGYEQYF
TRBJ2-7 - - TRBV6-1 TGTGCCAGCAGTGCCGGGCCAGGGCCAACCTACGAGCAGTACTTC CASSAGPGPTYEQYF
TRBJ2-5 - TRBD1 TRBV2 TGTGCCAGCAAAGGAGGACAGGCCCCTCAAGAGACCCAGTACTTC CASKGGQAPQETQYF
TRBJ1-2 - - TRBV9 TGTGCCAGCAGCGTAGCGGATAACTATGGCTACACCTTC CASSVADNYGYTF
TRBJ1-4 - - TRBV2 TGTGCCAGCAGTGCGGGATTAGTTAATGAAAAACTGTTTTTT CASSAGLVNEKLFF